The rows below give T cell receptor beta chains drawn from one sample of a study of cytomegalovirus exposure and HLA in healthy donors. Profiling relied on immunoSEQ multiplex PCR, and the TCRdb table lists in-frame clones only, not all of them. The table lists some 180,000 clones, 70% to 80% of them singletons. The sample was PBMCs. The receptor source for this set is a male donor in good health and CMV-seronegative. Both conserved end residues are part of each CDR3. Fields, in order: V gene, D gene, clone size, J gene, CDR3 DNA, CDR3 protein. D genes are given only for firm matches. Only part of the rows carry a size: once, few, many, or a class if the clone is expanded.

V: TRBV30; D: .; size: .; J: TRBJ1-2; DNA: TGTGCCTGGAGTCAGGGATATGGCTACACCTTC; CDR3: CAWSQGYGYTF
V: TRBV6-6; D: TRBD2; size: few; J: TRBJ2-5; DNA: TGTGCCAGCGTTCCTCGGCTAGCGGGAATGGAGACCCAGTACTTC; CDR3: CASVPRLAGMETQYF
V: TRBV21-1; D: .; size: .; J: TRBJ2-3; DNA: TGTGCCAGCAGCAATGGGACTAGCGACCCGAGCACAGATACGCAGTATTTT; CDR3: CASSNGTSDPSTDTQYF
V: TRBV6-5; D: .; size: .; J: TRBJ1-2; DNA: TGTGCCAGCTTACAGGACAACTATGGCTACACCTTC; CDR3: CASLQDNYGYTF
V: TRBV19; D: TRBD1; size: .; J: TRBJ2-3; DNA: TGTGCCAGTAGTATATGGGGACAGGATACGCAGTATTTT; CDR3: CASSIWGQDTQYF
V: TRBV6-4; D: TRBD2; size: medium-sized; J: TRBJ2-4; DNA: TGTGCCAGCAGTGACTCGGCTAGCGGGACTCAGTACTTC; CDR3: CASSDSASGTQYF
V: TRBV2; D: .; size: .; J: TRBJ1-5; DNA: TGTGCCAGCAGGCCCGGGACTGCTAATCAGCCCCAGCATTTT; CDR3: CASRPGTANQPQHF
V: TRBV6-1; D: .; size: .; J: TRBJ2-7; DNA: TGTGCCAGCAAAAAGGAGGGGTTCCCCTACGAGCAGTACTTC; CDR3: CASKKEGFPYEQYF
V: TRBV9; D: .; size: few; J: TRBJ1-5; DNA: TGTGCCAGCAGCGTAGGCGCCAATCAGCCCCAGCATTTT; CDR3: CASSVGANQPQHF
V: TRBV6-5; D: .; size: .; J: TRBJ2-7; DNA: TGTGCCAGCAGTTACCAGTGGACACGGGCCTCCTACGAGCAGTACTTC; CDR3: CASSYQWTRASYEQYF
V: TRBV7-3; D: TRBD2; size: .; J: TRBJ2-1; DNA: TGTGCCAGCAGCCCAGGACTAGCGTACTACAATGAGCAGTTCTTC; CDR3: CASSPGLAYYNEQFF
V: TRBV2; D: .; size: .; J: TRBJ1-1; DNA: TGTGCCAGCCCCCCTCGCCGGGTGAACACTGAAGCTTTCTTT; CDR3: CASPPRRVNTEAFF
V: TRBV6-5; D: .; size: .; J: TRBJ2-7; DNA: TGTGCCAGCAGGCCTACCAGGGGCAGGGCCTACGAGCAGTACTTC; CDR3: CASRPTRGRAYEQYF
V: TRBV4-3; D: TRBD2; size: once; J: TRBJ2-1; DNA: TGCGCCAGCAGCCATGGGACTAGCGGGAGGTCGAACCGTGGGCAGTTCTTC; CDR3: CASSHGTSGRSNRGQFF
V: TRBV15; D: TRBD1; size: .; J: TRBJ2-7; DNA: TGTGCCACCAGCAGCAACAGGGGTACTTACGAGCAGTACTTC; CDR3: CATSSNRGTYEQYF
V: TRBV6-5; D: .; size: .; J: TRBJ1-3; DNA: TGTGCCAGCAGTTACAGGGGGGGCGGCAACACCATATATTTT; CDR3: CASSYRGGGNTIYF
V: TRBV7-3; D: TRBD2; size: .; J: TRBJ2-3; DNA: TGTGCCAGCAGCAGAGGACTAGCGGGGGTTACAGATACGCAGTATTTT; CDR3: CASSRGLAGVTDTQYF
V: TRBV4-2; D: TRBD2; size: .; J: TRBJ2-1; DNA: TGTGCCAGCAGCCAAACTAGCGGGAGGACCTATGAGCAGTTCTTC; CDR3: CASSQTSGRTYEQFF
V: TRBV11-2; D: .; size: .; J: TRBJ1-1; DNA: TGTGCCAGCAGCTTAAGGCAGGGGAACACTGAAGCTTTCTTT; CDR3: CASSLRQGNTEAFF
V: TRBV25-1; D: TRBD1; size: few; J: TRBJ1-5; DNA: TGTGCCAGCAGTGAATCGACAGGGTATCAGCCCCAGCATTTT; CDR3: CASSESTGYQPQHF
V: TRBV15; D: .; size: .; J: TRBJ2-3; DNA: TGTGCCACCAGCAAACCTAGCGATGGGGATACGCAGTATTTT; CDR3: CATSKPSDGDTQYF
V: TRBV10-1; D: .; size: .; J: TRBJ1-2; DNA: TGCGCCAGCAGTGGAAGTTCGGGACAAGGTTTCGTAGGCTACACCTTC; CDR3: CASSGSSGQGFVGYTF
V: TRBV10-3; D: TRBD2; size: few; J: TRBJ2-1; DNA: TGTGCCATCAGTGAGTCGACTAGCAGGAACAATGAGCAGTTCTTC; CDR3: CAISESTSRNNEQFF
V: TRBV7-9; D: .; size: .; J: TRBJ1-4; DNA: TGTGCCAGCAGCTTAGACCCCCGGGAGGGGCTTGAAAAACTGTTTTTT; CDR3: CASSLDPREGLEKLFF
V: TRBV25-1; D: .; size: few; J: TRBJ2-3; DNA: TGTGCCAGTTCGTTTGGCACAGATACGCAGTATTTT; CDR3: CASSFGTDTQYF
V: TRBV7-9; D: TRBD1; size: once; J: TRBJ2-2; DNA: TGTGCCAGCAGCCACCGGGACAGGGGAAACACCGGGGAGCTGTTTTTT; CDR3: CASSHRDRGNTGELFF
V: TRBV19; D: .; size: .; J: TRBJ1-3; DNA: TGTGCCAGTATGTTTCCGGAGGGAAACACCATATATTTT; CDR3: CASMFPEGNTIYF
V: TRBV28; D: TRBD1; size: .; J: TRBJ2-1; DNA: TGTGCCAGCAGTTTCCCGGGACAGTCTTACAATGAGCAGTTCTTC; CDR3: CASSFPGQSYNEQFF
V: TRBV18; D: TRBD1; size: .; J: TRBJ2-7; DNA: TGTGCCAGCTCACCGGCCGGGACAGGGGTCTACGAGCAGTACTTC; CDR3: CASSPAGTGVYEQYF
V: TRBV29-1; D: .; size: .; J: TRBJ2-7; DNA: TGCAGCGTTGAAGATTTAGCCTACGAGCAGTACTTC; CDR3: CSVEDLAYEQYF
V: TRBV7-2; D: .; size: .; J: TRBJ1-4; DNA: TGTGCCAGCAGCCTCAGGGCTACTAATGAAAAACTGTTTTTT; CDR3: CASSLRATNEKLFF
V: TRBV6-5; D: TRBD1; size: .; J: TRBJ1-4; DNA: TGTGCCAGCACCGCGCGACAGGGGAGGGAAAAACTGTTTTTT; CDR3: CASTARQGREKLFF
V: TRBV2; D: .; size: once; J: TRBJ2-1; DNA: TGTGCCAGCAGTGAAGGCAGTAAGCAGTTCTTC; CDR3: CASSEGSKQFF